This T cell receptor beta chain was recovered during a study of graft-versus-host responses after intestinal transplantation (dated by TCRdb to the early 2020s). With regard to the full study: The transplants that recipients received were multivisceral, liver-intestinal, or isolated intestinal. A peak of at least 4% donor T cells among recipient peripheral blood mononuclear cells was the definition used for donor T cell macrochimerism. To identify alloreactive clones, pre-transplant mixed lymphocyte reaction products were sequenced and compared with unstimulated pre-transplant donor and recipient T cells. Anti-thymocyte globulin induction was given to all recipients, followed by maintenance tacrolimus and steroids for roughly 3 years. Rather than being sequenced by the commercial service, samples from a few later patients were sequenced in-house on an Illumina MiSeq and processed with MiXCR. The cohort enrolled approximately 24 intestinal transplant recipients including one retransplant, and a few patients lacking pretransplant specimens were excluded. Graft-versus-host and host-versus-graft alloreactive T cell clones were tracked in the graft, circulation and bone marrow after intestinal transplantation using bulk TCR-beta CDR3 sequencing. Study-wide conclusions, independent of this receptor: In patients with donor T cell macrochimerism, the allografts had high GvH to HvG T cell clonal ratios. Peak levels of circulating GvH clones were associated with declines in HvG clones early after transplant. GvH clones were detected in recipient bone marrow, and some appeared earlier in ileal mucosa or blood, consistent with an intestinal mucosal origin. The conclusions were limited by the relatively low number and heterogeneity of the intestinal transplant patients.

Of note for this clone: Its antigen is not yet known. Per-base quality was not reported, and no clone a single base away is much larger than it.

Library construction relied on the immunoSEQ multiplex PCR assay. In most patients, genomic DNA was isolated using the Qiagen DNeasy Blood and Tissue Kit and sent frozen to Adaptive Biotechnologies for TCR sequencing. For most patients, genomic DNA was subjected to high-throughput TCR-beta CDR3 sequencing by Adaptive Biotechnologies. Per the authors' processing: TCR sequencing data were retrieved from Adaptive's ImmunoSEQ software for more than 15 patients, whereas a few other patients were processed with MiXCR and VDJtools. To correct CD4 versus CD8 sorting errors, any sequence found in both subsets at a frequency ratio below 5:1 was removed. CDR3 nucleotide sequences shared between donor and recipient were removed because the origin of such sequences could not be assigned. To count as alloreactive, a clone needed at least 2-fold expansion over unstimulated cells and a minimum CFSE-low frequency of 0.002% (template counts) or 0.001% (read counts). Mappable clones were those detected in sequenced pre-transplant spleen, lymph node, or MLR CFSE-low populations of the donor or recipient. The cumulative frequency of alloreactive clones was calculated as a percentage of all sequences, weighted by copy number. Not all clones reach the TCRdb copy of this immuneACCESS table, which keeps in-frame sequences only. Checked studies attribute under half of the gap to unresolved V genes and leave the rest unexplained. Clone size and the V and J calls come from that table; the DNA yielded D and trimming. This sample gives 100,000 or so clones in total; roughly 91% of them show up just once. Under 0.2% of the sample goes to the ten largest clones.

The sample's time point, from its label and the paper: cells obtained before transplantation from donor or recipient. CD3+CD4+ and CD3+CD8+ populations were FACS-sorted from unstimulated pre-transplant donor and recipient cells taken from spleen or lymph nodes. Sequenced here: unstimulated CD4+ T cells sorted from spleen or lymph node cells, sampled before transplant. The TCR was taken from a human donor who was the organ donor for an intestinal transplant.

For the CDR3, the sequence is CASSQAPNTEAFF. The bases are TGCGCCAGCAGCCAAGCTCCGAACACTGAAGCTTTCTTT. The chain is made from TRBV4-1 and TRBJ1-1; a confident D gene designation cannot be given. The CDR3 runs 13 amino acids, cysteine and phenylalanine included. The CDR3 DNA has 39 bases and is translated from base 1. The germline V gene sets CDR1 to MGHRA and CDR2 to YSYEKL. Trimming costs V 1 base and J 1 base, and their ends lie 4 bases apart.